Listed below are T cell receptor beta chains from one sample, sequenced in a study of molecular identifiers for immune sequencing clone quantification. TCRdb itself ran the PCR reads through MiXCR, one entry per CDR3 protein. The sample gives about 320,000 distinct CDR3 sequences, 20% to 25% of which show up once; approximately 0.8% is in the top ten. Sequencing used naive CD8+ T cells from blood, with Jurkat cell RNA spiked in. These receptors all come from a human donor in good health. Some libraries in this study had Jurkat cell RNA spiked in. CDR3s include the opening cysteine and the closing phenylalanine or tryptophan. Each record gives: CDR3 protein, CDR3 DNA, V gene, D gene, J gene, clone size. The D gene is left open where the match is weak. Clone size, where shown, is once, few, many, or a class for clones that have expanded.

CARSINRVQPQHF | TGTGCCCGCAGTATAAACAGGGTTCAGCCCCAGCATTTT | TRBV27 | NA | TRBJ1-5 | NA
CASSQLNTEAFF | TGCGCCAGCAGCCAATTGAACACTGAAGCTTTCTTT | TRBV4-1 | NA | TRBJ1-1 | many
CASSSGGTFYEQYF | TGCGCCAGCAGCTCAGGGGGTACATTCTACGAGCAGTACTTC | TRBV5-1 | TRBD1 | TRBJ2-7 | many
CASSLYGGEHSNQPQHF | TGTGCCAGCAGTTTATATGGGGGAGAGCATAGCAATCAGCCCCAGCATTTT | TRBV28 | NA | TRBJ1-5 | many
CASSHTGFNSPLHF | TGTGCCAGCAGCCACACAGGGTTTAATTCACCCCTCCACTTT | TRBV12-3/TRBV12-4 | NA | TRBJ1-6 | many
CASGLEQRTSSSYEQYF | TGTGCTAGTGGTTTGGAACAACGGACTAGCTCCTCCTACGAGCAGTACTTC | TRBV12-5 | TRBD2 | TRBJ2-7 | many
CASSPPPTQYF | TGTGCCAGCAGTCCCCCCCCCACGCAGTATTTT | TRBV27 | NA | TRBJ2-3 | NA
CASSQAGVIEAFF | TGTGCCAGCAGCCAGGCAGGGGTTATTGAAGCTTTCTTT | TRBV7-9 | NA | TRBJ1-1 | NA
CASSLFSGTGVHNEQFF | TGTGCCAGCAGCTTGTTTTCGGGGACAGGGGTCCACAATGAGCAGTTCTTC | TRBV5-6 | TRBD1 | TRBJ2-1 | many
CASSLHSTDTQYF | TGTGCCAGCAGTTTACATAGCACAGATACGCAGTATTTT | TRBV18 | NA | TRBJ2-3 | many
CASSQGLFNQPQHF | TGTGCCAGCAGCCAAGGCCTCTTTAATCAGCCCCAGCATTTT | TRBV3-1 | NA | TRBJ1-5 | many
CASSVEGWETQYF | TGTGCCAGCAGCGTAGAAGGATGGGAGACCCAGTACTTC | TRBV9 | NA | TRBJ2-5 | many
CATPETDYTDTQYF | TGTGCCACCCCCGAGACAGATTACACAGATACGCAGTATTTT | TRBV2 | NA | TRBJ2-3 | few
CASSSLLAGEGTGELFF | TGTGCCAGCAGCTCTCTCCTAGCGGGAGAGGGCACCGGGGAGCTGTTTTTT | TRBV13 | TRBD2 | TRBJ2-2 | NA
CASSQSVGRNTEAFF | TGTGCCAGCAGCCAGTCCGTAGGCAGGAACACTGAAGCTTTCTTT | TRBV16 | NA | TRBJ1-1 | many
CASSNQRDGTDTQYF | TGTGCCAGCAGCAATCAACGGGACGGCACAGATACGCAGTATTTT | TRBV3-1 | NA | TRBJ2-3 | NA
CASSLEWGLGAYEQYF | TGTGCCAGCAGCTTAGAATGGGGACTAGGGGCCTACGAGCAGTACTTC | TRBV7-9 | TRBD2 | TRBJ2-7 | few
CASSMAGTHEQYF | TGTGCCAGTAGTATGGCAGGGACCCACGAGCAGTACTTC | TRBV19 | NA | TRBJ2-7 | once
CASSIETDYEQYF | TGTGCCAGCAGCATCGAGACAGACTACGAGCAGTACTTC | TRBV7-9 | NA | TRBJ2-7 | many
CASSQQDRVAEAFF | TGTGCCAGCAGTCAACAGGACAGGGTTGCTGAAGCTTTCTTT | TRBV12-3/TRBV12-4 | TRBD1 | TRBJ1-1 | NA
CASSLLVGSGEKLFF | TGTGCCAGCAGTTTATTGGTAGGGAGCGGTGAAAAACTGTTTTTT | TRBV27 | NA | TRBJ1-4 | many
CASSQWVGEYYEQYF | TGTGCCAGCAGCCAATGGGTCGGCGAGTACTACGAGCAGTACTTC | TRBV4-2 | NA | TRBJ2-7 | many
CASIPTGDLEQFF | TGTGCCAGCATCCCTACAGGGGACCTTGAGCAGTTCTTC | TRBV7-9 | TRBD1 | TRBJ2-1 | many
CASRGAGAFF | TGTGCCAGCAGAGGGGCTGGGGCTTTCTTT | TRBV2 | NA | TRBJ1-1 | many
CSARDEVGETYEQYF | TGCAGTGCTAGAGATGAGGTGGGCGAAACCTACGAGCAGTACTTC | TRBV20-1 | NA | TRBJ2-7 | NA
CASRDRTGEPYEQYF | TGTGCCAGCAGGGATCGGACAGGGGAACCCTACGAGCAGTACTTC | TRBV2 | TRBD1 | TRBJ2-7 | many
CSARPGRSYEQYF | TGCAGTGCTCGTCCGGGACGGAGCTACGAGCAGTACTTC | TRBV20-1 | NA | TRBJ2-7 | many
CASSLEFRIYEQYF | TGTGCCAGCAGCTTGGAGTTTCGAATCTACGAGCAGTACTTC | TRBV5-6 | NA | TRBJ2-7 | many
CASSTRTGREAFF | TGTGCCAGCAGCACGCGGACAGGGAGGGAAGCTTTCTTT | TRBV7-9 | TRBD1 | TRBJ1-1 | many
CSVEYLREFNPPPDTQYF | TGCAGCGTTGAATACCTGCGGGAGTTCAACCCTCCCCCAGATACGCAGTATTTT | TRBV29-1 | TRBD2 | TRBJ2-3 | many
CASSLTQWYQETQYF | TGTGCCAGCAGCTTGACACAGTGGTACCAAGAGACCCAGTACTTC | TRBV5-8 | NA | TRBJ2-5 | few
CASSYTGNTEAFF | TGTGCCAGCAGTTATACAGGGAACACTGAAGCTTTCTTT | TRBV6-1 | NA | TRBJ1-1 | NA
CASSVDGAQNTEAFF | TGTGCCAGCAGCGTAGATGGGGCTCAGAACACTGAAGCTTTCTTT | TRBV9 | NA | TRBJ1-1 | many
CASSTRTGSLLDTIYF | TGTGCCAGCAGCACACGGACAGGCTCTCTCCTGGACACCATATATTTT | TRBV9 | TRBD1 | TRBJ1-3 | few
CASSADWGDEQFF | TGCGCCAGCAGCGCGGACTGGGGTGATGAGCAGTTCTTC | TRBV4-1 | NA | TRBJ2-1 | many
CASSYVRAHGYTF | TGTGCCAGCAGTTACGTGAGGGCCCATGGCTACACCTTC | TRBV6-5 | NA | TRBJ1-2 | few
CASSIAGAIGYTF | TGTGCCAGTAGTATAGCAGGGGCGATCGGCTACACCTTC | TRBV19 | NA | TRBJ1-2 | many
CASSPANTEAFF | TGTGCCAGCTCACCGGCCAACACTGAAGCTTTCTTT | TRBV18 | NA | TRBJ1-1 | many
CAWSLAGAYSEQYF | TGTGCCTGGAGCCTAGCAGGGGCCTATTCCGAGCAGTACTTC | TRBV30 | NA | TRBJ2-7 | many
CASSLRAWTSVSYEQYF | TGTGCCAGCAGTTTAAGGGCCTGGACTAGCGTCTCCTACGAGCAGTACTTC | TRBV28 | TRBD2 | TRBJ2-7 | many
CASSQVPVIPGANVLTF | TGTGCCAGCAGCCAAGTGCCGGTCATTCCTGGGGCCAACGTCCTGACTTTC | TRBV3-1 | NA | TRBJ2-6 | few
CRARDLWEGVSTDTQYF | TGCAGGGCTAGAGATCTCTGGGAGGGAGTGTCGACAGATACGCAGTATTTT | TRBV20-1 | TRBD2 | TRBJ2-3 | NA
CASSKRDLSGSQYF | TGTGCCAGCAGCAAGCGGGACCTCTCCGGGTCCCAGTACTTC | TRBV7-9 | TRBD2 | TRBJ2-5 | many
CASSLMAGGTDTQYF | TGTGCCAGCAGCTTAATGGCAGGGGGCACAGATACGCAGTATTTT | TRBV7-9 | NA | TRBJ2-3 | many
CASSPRGGGDTEAFF | TGTGCCAGCAGCCCACGGGGCGGTGGGGACACTGAAGCTTTCTTT | TRBV14 | NA | TRBJ1-1 | NA
CASSPSRGNNEQFF | TGTGCCAGCAGCCCATCCCGGGGTAACAATGAGCAGTTCTTC | TRBV7-8 | NA | TRBJ2-1 | many
CSVEGYDGTQYF | TGCAGCGTTGAAGGATACGATGGGACCCAGTACTTC | TRBV29-1 | NA | TRBJ2-5 | few
CASSPPGGTANTGELFF | TGTGCCAGCAGCCCACCCGGCGGGACAGCGAACACCGGGGAGCTGTTTTTT | TRBV7-9 | NA | TRBJ2-2 | many
CASTGNLARTDIHEQFF | TGTGCCAGCACCGGAAATCTAGCACGTACCGATATCCATGAGCAGTTCTTC | TRBV2 | NA | TRBJ2-1 | many
CSVEWMSRSTDTQYF | TGCAGCGTTGAGTGGATGAGTAGGAGCACAGATACGCAGTATTTT | TRBV29-1 | NA | TRBJ2-3 | NA
CASSHQAGGQETQYF | TGTGCCAGCAGTCATCAAGCGGGGGGGCAAGAGACCCAGTACTTC | TRBV27 | TRBD2 | TRBJ2-5 | many
CASSLTLLAVQETQYF | TGTGCCAGCAGTTTAACTTTACTAGCGGTCCAAGAGACCCAGTACTTC | TRBV28 | TRBD2 | TRBJ2-5 | many
CASSQSVYNIQYF | TGTGCCAGCAGCCAGTCGGTTTATAACATTCAGTACTTC | TRBV27 | NA | TRBJ2-4 | few
CASGTSGGGAGELFF | TGTGCCAGCGGGACTAGCGGGGGAGGGGCCGGGGAGCTGTTTTTT | TRBV27 | TRBD2 | TRBJ2-2 | NA
CASSFGQDYYEQYF | TGTGCCAGCAGTTTTGGACAGGATTACTACGAGCAGTACTTC | TRBV27 | TRBD1 | TRBJ2-7 | many